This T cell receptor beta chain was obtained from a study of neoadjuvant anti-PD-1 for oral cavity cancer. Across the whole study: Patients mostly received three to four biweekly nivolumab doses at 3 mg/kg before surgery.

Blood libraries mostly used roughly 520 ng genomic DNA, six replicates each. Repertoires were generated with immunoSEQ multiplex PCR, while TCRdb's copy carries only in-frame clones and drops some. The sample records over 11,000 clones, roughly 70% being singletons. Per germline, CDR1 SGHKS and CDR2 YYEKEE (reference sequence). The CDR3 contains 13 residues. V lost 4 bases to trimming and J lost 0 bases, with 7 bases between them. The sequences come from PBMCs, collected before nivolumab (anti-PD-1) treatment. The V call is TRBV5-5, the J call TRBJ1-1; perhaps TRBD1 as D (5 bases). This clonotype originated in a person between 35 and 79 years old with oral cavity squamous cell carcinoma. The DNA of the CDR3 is TGTGCCAGCAGCCTGGGGGTGAACACTGAAGCTTTCTTT. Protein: CASSLGVNTEAFF.